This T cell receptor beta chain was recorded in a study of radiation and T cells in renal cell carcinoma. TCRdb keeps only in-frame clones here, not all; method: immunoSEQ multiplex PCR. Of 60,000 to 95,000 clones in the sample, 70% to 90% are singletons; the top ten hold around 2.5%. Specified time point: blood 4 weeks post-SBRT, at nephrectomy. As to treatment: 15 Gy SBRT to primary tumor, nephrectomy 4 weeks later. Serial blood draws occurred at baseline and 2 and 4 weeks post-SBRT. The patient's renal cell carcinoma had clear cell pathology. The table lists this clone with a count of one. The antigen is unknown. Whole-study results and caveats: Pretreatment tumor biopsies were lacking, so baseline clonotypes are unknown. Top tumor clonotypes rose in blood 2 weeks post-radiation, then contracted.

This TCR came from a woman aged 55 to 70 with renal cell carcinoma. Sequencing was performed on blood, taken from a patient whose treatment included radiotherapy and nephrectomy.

CDR3 sequence reads: CASTRQGGSYEQYF. The CDR3 DNA follows: TGTGCCAGCACTCGACAGGGAGGGTCCTACGAGCAGTACTTC. The gene calls are TRBV27 and TRBJ2-7; D could derive from TRBD1 or TRBD2 (7 bases each). The CDR3 extends over 14 amino acids. Germline CDR1 MNHEY, CDR2 SMNVEV (reference sequence). Trimming shortened V by 7 bases and J by 1 base, and 14 bases separated the two germline ends.